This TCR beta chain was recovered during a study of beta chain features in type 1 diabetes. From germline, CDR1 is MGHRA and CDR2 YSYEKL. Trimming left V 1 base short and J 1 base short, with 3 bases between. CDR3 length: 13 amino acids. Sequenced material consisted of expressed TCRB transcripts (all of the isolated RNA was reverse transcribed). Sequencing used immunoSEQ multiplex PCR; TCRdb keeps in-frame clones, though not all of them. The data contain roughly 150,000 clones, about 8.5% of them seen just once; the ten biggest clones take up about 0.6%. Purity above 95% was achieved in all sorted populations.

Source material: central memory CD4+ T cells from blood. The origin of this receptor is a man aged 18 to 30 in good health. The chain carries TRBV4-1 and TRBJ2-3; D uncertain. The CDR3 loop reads CASSQAGTDTQYF. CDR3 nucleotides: TGCGCCAGCAGCCAAGCGGGCACAGATACGCAGTATTTT.